Shown below are 28 T cell receptor beta chains from a single sample sequenced in a study of T cells after yellow fever vaccination. TCRdb used MiXCR to reprocess the 5' RACE reads, holding one entry per CDR3 protein. The repertoire includes around 310,000 distinct CDR3 sequences, approximately 4.3% of them detected once, and approximately 19% sits in the top ten. Here the sequenced sample was PBMCs, taken 15 days after the yellow fever booster vaccination. The receptors come from a man between 18 and 29 years old who received the YFV17D yellow fever vaccine.

This clonotype showed up many times. The chain carries TRBV12-3 or TRBV12-4 and TRBJ2-5, with D possibly matching TRBD2 (5 bases). The CDR3 runs to 14 residues. Trimming took 5 bases from V and 1 from J, leaving 11 bases between them. The CDR3 sequence: CASSRGFRQETQYF. The CDR3 nucleotides are TGTGCCAGCAGTAGAGGGTTCCGCCAAGAGACCCAGTACTTC.

This clonotype was observed a handful of times. The rearrangement uses TRBV5-1 and TRBJ2-2; 11 nucleotides line up with TRBD2. Germline lookup yields CDR1 SGHRS and CDR2 YFSETQ. There are 15 residues in the CDR3. The ends lost 0 bases at V and 6 bases at J; junction bases unmatched: 1. The CDR3 spells CASSLVGLAAGELFF. In nucleotides, the CDR3 is TGCGCCAGCAGCTTGGTGGGACTAGCGGCCGGGGAGCTGTTTTTT.

Many counts were recorded for this clonotype. V usage is TRBV6-1 and J usage is TRBJ2-3, with TRBD2 identical over 7 bases. The CDR3 runs 13 residues. Germline V gene lookup returns CDR1 MNHNS and CDR2 SASEGT. V gave up 11 bases and J gave up 2 bases; unmatched junction bases: 7. The CDR3 region is CAAPGGNTDTQYF. DNA for the CDR3: TGTGCCGCGCCCGGGGGGAACACAGATACGCAGTATTTT.

The rearrangement links TRBV5-1 to TRBJ2-3, with 9 bases that match TRBD2. CDR3 length equals 14 residues. The V and J ends lost 4 bases and 5 bases, in that order; junction bases with no gene match: 5. Germline V gives CDR1 SGHRS, CDR2 YFSETQ. The CDR3, as DNA: TGCGCCAGCAGCCGCAGCGGGGGGCAAGATACGCAGTATTTT. Translating gives CASSRSGGQDTQYF.

This clonotype was seen repeatedly, ten times or more. The rearrangement joins TRBV29-1 to TRBJ2-3; 9 positions match TRBD1. The CDR3 is 16 residues long. Unmatched junction bases numbered 13, after V lost 6 bases and J lost 3 bases. From germline, CDR1 is SQVTM and CDR2 ANQGSEA. CDR3 DNA sequence: TGCAGCGTCACCCACCCTGACAGGGGGGTAACAGATACGCAGTATTTT. Translation gives CSVTHPDRGVTDTQYF.

A note on this clonotype: One end of the junction fails to match germline, which may point to a read error. The chain combines TRBV7-2 with TRBJ1-2, with D uncertain. CDR1 is SGHTA and CDR2 is FQGNSA in the germline V gene. The CDR3 runs 13 residues. The CDR3 DNA sequence: TGTGGCAGCAGCTATCGGACGGACTATGGCTACACCTTC. This sequence encodes CGSSYRTDYGYTF.

In this sample, this clonotype turned up many times. The rearrangement uses TRBV5-1 and TRBJ1-2; 9 bases map to TRBD1. Germline-derived CDR1 and CDR2 are SGHRS and YFSETQ. CDR3 length: 16 amino acids. The ends lost 2 bases at V and 4 bases at J; junction bases unmatched: 9. The chain's CDR3 is CASSFTTQGAIYGYTF. CDR3 in DNA: TGCGCCAGCAGCTTTACCACACAGGGGGCGATCTATGGCTACACCTTC.

V is TRBV4-3 and J is TRBJ2-2, with D perhaps matching TRBD1 (5 bases). Germline CDR1 and CDR2: LGHNA and YSLEER. Trimming took off 3 bases at V and 6 bases at J, with 8 bases between the two ends. This CDR3 region has 13 residues. This chain's CDR3 is CASSHAGSGELFF. The CDR3 nucleotides are TGCGCCAGCAGCCACGCAGGGTCCGGGGAGCTGTTTTTT.

This clonotype was seen more than once but under ten times. The V call is TRBV5-6, the J call TRBJ2-1, with 7 positions matching TRBD2. This CDR3 spans 15 amino acids. Trimming at V came to 2 bases and at J to 11 bases, leaving 13 bases not matched to a gene. Per germline, CDR1 SGHDT and CDR2 YYEEEE. The CDR3 DNA reads TGTGCCAGCAGCTTCAGGGTTTCGGGAGGTACGAAGCAGTTCTTC. This codes for CASSFRVSGGTKQFF.

This chain uses TRBV7-2 with TRBJ2-1, with D perhaps being TRBD1 or TRBD2 (5 bases each). The CDR3 spans 12 residues. Germline V lookup: CDR1 SGHTA, CDR2 FQGNSA. Between the trimmed V and J ends, which lost 2 bases and 10 bases, there was a span of 9 bases. The CDR3 loop reads CASSLRGVEQFF. The CDR3 nucleotides read TGTGCCAGCAGCTTAAGAGGGGTGGAGCAGTTCTTC.

This clonotype was counted many times. The chain links TRBV7-3 to TRBJ2-2; the D gene is possibly TRBD2 (6 bases). Germline V gives CDR1 SGHTA, CDR2 FQGTGA. Deletions cut 3 bases from V and 1 base from J, with 6 bases between. This CDR3 is built from 14 residues. This CDR3 reads CASSLEGNTGELFF. The CDR3 DNA follows: TGTGCCAGCAGCTTGGAGGGGAACACCGGGGAGCTGTTTTTT. Full variable domain (rest looked up from reference TRBV7-3 and TRBJ2-2): GAGVSQTPSNKVTEKGKYVELRCDPISGHTALYWYRQSLGQGPEFLIYFQGTGAADDSGLPNDRFFAVRPEGSVSTLKIQRTERGDSAVYLCASSLEGNTGELFFGEGSRLTVL.

Only a few counts were recorded for this clonotype. This chain uses TRBV7-9 with TRBJ2-5; unclear D gene. In germline, CDR1 is SEHNR, CDR2 FQNEAQ (reference sequence). The CDR3 is made up of 14 amino acids. Deletions cut 7 bases from V and 7 bases from J, with 19 bases between. The CDR3 DNA follows: TGTGCCAGCACCATAAGCACAGCCGATGTGACCCAGTACTTC. Its translation is CASTISTADVTQYF.

The chain has TRBV5-5 and TRBJ1-1; D remains unclear. The germline V gene has CDR1 SGHKS and CDR2 YYEKEE (reference sequence). Trimming took off 2 bases at V and 1 base at J, with 12 bases between the two ends. This CDR3 region has 15 residues. The DNA of the CDR3 is TGTGCCAGCAGCTTAGTTTGGGAGTCGAACACTGAAGCTTTCTTT. It encodes CASSLVWESNTEAFF.

This clonotype appeared many times. This chain connects TRBV6-6 to TRBJ2-3, with D unclear. The V end was cut by 6 bases, the J end by 0 bases, with 22 bases between. Germline values: CDR1 MNHNY, CDR2 SVGAGI (reference sequence). The CDR3 loop spans 18 amino acids. CDR3 sequence: CASSASVIRTSSTDTQYF. CDR3 nucleotides: TGTGCCAGCAGCGCGTCGGTGATCCGCACATCTAGCACAGATACGCAGTATTTT.

In this sample, this clonotype turned up many times. The chain joins TRBV10-3 to TRBJ2-7; D is undetermined. The V gene's germline CDR1 is ENHRY and CDR2 SYGVKD. The CDR3 extends over 13 amino acids. Trimming pared 10 bases from V and 1 base from J, leaving 14 bases between. The CDR3 sequence: CATRATLSYEQYF. The CDR3 region has the DNA TGTGCCACCCGGGCTACCCTATCCTACGAGCAGTACTTC.

The genes are TRBV20-1 and TRBJ2-3; either TRBD1 or TRBD2 may fit D (5 bases each). V was shortened by 5 bases and J by 0 bases, with 12 bases between the two germline ends. Germline V gene data show CDR1 as DFQATT and CDR2 as SNEGSKA (reference sequence). This CDR3 has 14 amino acids. CDR3 amino acids: CSAPPGLSTDTQYF. As DNA, the CDR3 is TGCAGTGCTCCTCCGGGGCTTAGCACAGATACGCAGTATTTT.

Many counts were recorded for this clonotype. V and J are TRBV4-2 and TRBJ1-6, with unresolved D. The CDR3 spans 15 residues. Trimming took 1 base from V and 9 from J, leaving 13 bases between them. Germline V CDR1 and CDR2: LGHNA, YNFKEQ. CDR3 coding DNA: TGTGCCAGCAGCCAAGGTGTTGACGACGGTTCACCCCTCCACTTT. Protein sequence: CASSQGVDDGSPLHF.

The chain links TRBV11-2 to TRBJ2-5; D may be TRBD1 (5 bases). Trimming stripped 1 base from V and 2 bases from J, with 11 bases between. The germline gives CDR1 SGHAT, CDR2 FQNNGV. The length of the CDR3 is 15 residues. As DNA, the CDR3 is TGTGCCAGCAGCTTAGGTGGGGCACCACAAGAGACCCAGTACTTC. Protein: CASSLGGAPQETQYF.

The chain uses TRBV20-1 and TRBJ2-7; D may be TRBD1 or TRBD2 (7 bases each). Germline-derived CDR1 and CDR2 are DFQATT and SNEGSKA (reference sequence). The V and J ends lost 4 bases and 5 bases respectively, with 15 bases between them. The CDR3 length is 13 residues. The CDR3 region is CSATQGGANEQYF. The CDR3 DNA follows: TGCAGTGCTACCCAGGGGGGGGCGAACGAGCAGTACTTC.

This clonotype was counted between two and nine times. The CDR3 loop reads CSARARGSDETQYF. The CDR3 nucleotides are TGCAGTGCTAGAGCTAGGGGTAGCGACGAGACCCAGTACTTC. The chain employs TRBV20-1 and TRBJ2-5; either TRBD1 or TRBD2 may supply D (5 bases each). This CDR3 contains 14 residues. CDR1 and CDR2 (germline): DFQATT, SNEGSKA (reference sequence). Trimming stripped 1 base from V and 5 bases from J, with 14 bases between.

This clonotype was detected a few times. The chain joins TRBV30 to TRBJ1-1; D is unresolved. The CDR3 is 12 amino acids. The V and J ends lost 7 bases and 4 bases respectively, with 13 bases between them. Germline CDR1 and CDR2: GTSNPN and SVGIG (reference sequence). CDR3 DNA: TGTGCCTACTCGCGGGTCGGCACTGAAGCTTTCTTT. It encodes CAYSRVGTEAFF.

The V and J genes are TRBV9 and TRBJ2-6, with unresolved D. V was clipped by 0 bases and J by 1 base, with 5 bases between them. The CDR3 totals 15 residues. CDR1 and CDR2 from the germline V gene are SGDLS and YYNGEE. The CDR3 region has the DNA TGTGCCAGCAGCGTAGTCGGGTCTGGGGCCAACGTCCTGACTTTC. The encoded protein is CASSVVGSGANVLTF.

This clonotype has more than one count but fewer than ten. The chain is built from TRBV5-4 and TRBJ2-7; D uncertain. The CDR3 totals 15 residues. Germline values: CDR1 SGHNT, CDR2 YYREEE (reference sequence). Trimming removed 0 bases at V and 7 bases at J, with 17 bases between. DNA of the CDR3: TGTGCCAGCAGCTTGGGTCCGGATACCCTGGGGGAGCAGTACTTC. As protein: CASSLGPDTLGEQYF.

There are many counts of this clonotype. V is TRBV7-3 and J is TRBJ2-1; 9 bases match TRBD2. The CDR3 spans 15 residues. The germline CDR1 and CDR2 sequences are SGHTA and FQGTGA. V dropped 2 bases and J dropped 4; count of bases not matched to a gene: 3. DNA of the CDR3: TGTGCCAGCAGCTTACAGGCGGGGGGGTACAATGAGCAGTTCTTC. Translating gives CASSLQAGGYNEQFF.

This chain links TRBV18 with TRBJ2-5, with TRBD2 as a possible D gene (6 bases). V was clipped by 6 bases and J by 5 bases, with 16 bases between them. CDR1 and CDR2 (germline): KGHSH, LQKENI. This CDR3 has 14 residues. The CDR3 sequence: CASSPSEGAETQYF. The CDR3, as DNA: TGTGCCAGCTCCCCTAGCGAGGGAGCGGAGACCCAGTACTTC.

This clonotype has at least ten counts. The genes are TRBV7-3 and TRBJ2-7; D may correspond to TRBD1 or TRBD2 (5 bases each). The V end was cut by 7 bases, the J end by 1 base, with 14 bases between. This CDR3 contains 14 residues. Germline V gene lookup returns CDR1 SGHTA and CDR2 FQGTGA. The CDR3 sequence: CASTTGDVSYEQYF. The CDR3 nucleotides are TGTGCCAGCACCACCGGGGACGTGTCCTACGAGCAGTACTTC.

The chain uses TRBV6-5 and TRBJ2-1; D not certain. Germline CDR1 and CDR2: MNHEY and SVGAGI. The ends were cut back, 0 bases at V and 12 bases at J, with 12 bases in the middle. There are 13 residues in the CDR3. DNA for the CDR3: TGTGCCAGCAGTTACTCAAGACATTTCGCGCAGTTCTTC. This gives the protein CASSYSRHFAQFF.

A few counts support this clonotype. This chain uses TRBV7-2 with TRBJ2-3; D is perhaps TRBD2 (6 bases). Trimming removed 2 bases from V and 4 bases from J, with 10 bases in between. The CDR3 consists of 14 residues. Germline V CDR1 and CDR2: SGHTA, FQGNSA. The CDR3 coding sequence is TGTGCCAGCAGCTTACGGCGGGGACCAGATACGCAGTATTTT. This translates into CASSLRRGPDTQYF. The whole variable domain, remainder taken from reference TRBV7-2 and TRBJ2-3, is GAGVSQSPSNKVTEKGKDVELRCDPISGHTALYWYRQSLGQGLEFLIYFQGNSAPDKSGLPSDRFSAERTGGSVSTLTIQRTQQEDSAVYLCASSLRRGPDTQYFGPGTRLTVL.